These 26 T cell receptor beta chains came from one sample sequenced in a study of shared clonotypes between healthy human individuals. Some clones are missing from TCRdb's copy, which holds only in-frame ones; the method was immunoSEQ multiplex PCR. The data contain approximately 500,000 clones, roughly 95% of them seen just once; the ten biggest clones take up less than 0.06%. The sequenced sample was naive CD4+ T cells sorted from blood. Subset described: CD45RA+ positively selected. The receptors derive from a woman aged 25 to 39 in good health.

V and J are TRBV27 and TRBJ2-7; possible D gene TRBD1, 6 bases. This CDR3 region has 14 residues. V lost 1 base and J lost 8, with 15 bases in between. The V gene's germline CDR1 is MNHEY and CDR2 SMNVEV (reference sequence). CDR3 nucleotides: TGTGCCAGCAGTTTATTCCCGGGACACCCCCAGCAGTACTTC. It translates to CASSLFPGHPQQYF.

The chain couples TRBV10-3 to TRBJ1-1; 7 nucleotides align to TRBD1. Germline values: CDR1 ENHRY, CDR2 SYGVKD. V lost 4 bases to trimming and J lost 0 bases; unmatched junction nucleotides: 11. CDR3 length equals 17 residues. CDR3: CAISGGGGGSMNTEAFF. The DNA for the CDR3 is TGTGCCATCAGTGGGGGAGGAGGGGGCTCGATGAACACTGAAGCTTTCTTT.

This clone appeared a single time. The CDR3 sequence is CASSGLARTDTQYF. CDR3 coding DNA: TGTGCCAGCAGTGGACTAGCGCGAACAGATACGCAGTATTTT. V is TRBV2 and J is TRBJ2-3, with 8 positions matching TRBD2. CDR1 SNHLY and CDR2 FYNNEI come from the germline V gene. The J segment lost 3 bases and the V segment lost 4 bases, leaving 3 bases of the junction unmatched. The CDR3 is made up of 14 amino acids.

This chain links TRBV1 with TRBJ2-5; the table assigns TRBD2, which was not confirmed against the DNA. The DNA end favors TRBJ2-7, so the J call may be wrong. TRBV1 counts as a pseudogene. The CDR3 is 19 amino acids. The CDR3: CTSSERRRERSKRSYEQYF. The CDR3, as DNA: TGCACCAGCAGCGAAAGACGGAGGGAAAGAAGTAAGCGCTCCTACGAGCAGTACTTC.

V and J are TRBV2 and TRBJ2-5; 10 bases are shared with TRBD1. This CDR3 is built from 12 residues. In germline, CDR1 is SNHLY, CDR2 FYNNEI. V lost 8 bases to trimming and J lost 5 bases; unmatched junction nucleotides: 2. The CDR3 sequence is CASEGQGETQYF. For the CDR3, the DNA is TGTGCCAGCGAGGGACAGGGGGAGACCCAGTACTTC.

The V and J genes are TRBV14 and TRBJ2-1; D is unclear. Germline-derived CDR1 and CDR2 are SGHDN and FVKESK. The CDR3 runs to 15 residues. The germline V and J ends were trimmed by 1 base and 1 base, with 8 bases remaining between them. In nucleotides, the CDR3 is TGTGCCAGCAGCCAAGGGACCATATCCTACAATGAGCAGTTCTTC. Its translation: CASSQGTISYNEQFF.

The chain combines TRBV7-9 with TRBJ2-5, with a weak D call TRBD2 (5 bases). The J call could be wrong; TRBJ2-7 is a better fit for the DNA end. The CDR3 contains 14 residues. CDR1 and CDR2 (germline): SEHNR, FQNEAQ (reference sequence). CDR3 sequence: CASSLDEGSYEQYF. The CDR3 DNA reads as TGTGCCAGCAGCTTAGATGAGGGCTCCTACGAGCAGTACTTC.

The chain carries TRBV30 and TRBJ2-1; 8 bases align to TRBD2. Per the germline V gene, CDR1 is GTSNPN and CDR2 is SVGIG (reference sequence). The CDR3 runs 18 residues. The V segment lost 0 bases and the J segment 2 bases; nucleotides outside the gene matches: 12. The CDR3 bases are TGTGCCTGGAGTGTAGTTTATCAAAAGCGGGAGCCCTACAATGAGCAGTTCTTC. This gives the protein CAWSVVYQKREPYNEQFF.

The CDR3 loop reads CASSLGQRNQPQHF. The CDR3, as DNA: TGTGCCAGCAGCTTAGGACAGCGCAATCAGCCCCAGCATTTT. This sequence joins TRBV7-9 and TRBJ1-5; tentative D call: TRBD1 (5 bases). V dropped 1 base and J dropped 2 bases, with 6 bases sitting between them. From germline, CDR1 is SEHNR and CDR2 FQNEAQ (reference sequence). The CDR3 totals 14 residues.

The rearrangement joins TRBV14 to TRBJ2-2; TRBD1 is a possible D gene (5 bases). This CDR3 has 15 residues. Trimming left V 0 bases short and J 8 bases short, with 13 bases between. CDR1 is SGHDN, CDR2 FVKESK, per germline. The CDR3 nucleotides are TGTGCCAGCAGCCAAGACGTAACAGGATATGGGGAGCTGTTTTTT. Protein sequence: CASSQDVTGYGELFF.

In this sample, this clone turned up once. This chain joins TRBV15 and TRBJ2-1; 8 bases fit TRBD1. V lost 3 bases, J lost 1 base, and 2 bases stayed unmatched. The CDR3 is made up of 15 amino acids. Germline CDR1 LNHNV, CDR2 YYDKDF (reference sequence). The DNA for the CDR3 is TGTGCCACCAGCAGTACAGGGGGGTCCTACAATGAGCAGTTCTTC. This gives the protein CATSSTGGSYNEQFF. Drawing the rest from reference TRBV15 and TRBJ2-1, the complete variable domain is DAMVIQNPRYQVTQFGKPVTLSCSQTLNHNVMYWYQQKSSQAPKLLFHYYDKDFNNEADTPDNFQSRRPNTSFCFLDIRSPGLGDTAMYLCATSSTGGSYNEQFFGPGTRLTVL.

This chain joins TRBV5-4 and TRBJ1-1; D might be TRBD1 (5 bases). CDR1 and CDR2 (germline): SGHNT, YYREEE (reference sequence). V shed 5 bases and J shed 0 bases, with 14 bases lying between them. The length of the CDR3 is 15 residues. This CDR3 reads CASRGRNTLNTEAFF. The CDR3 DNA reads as TGTGCCAGCAGGGGACGGAATACGTTGAACACTGAAGCTTTCTTT.

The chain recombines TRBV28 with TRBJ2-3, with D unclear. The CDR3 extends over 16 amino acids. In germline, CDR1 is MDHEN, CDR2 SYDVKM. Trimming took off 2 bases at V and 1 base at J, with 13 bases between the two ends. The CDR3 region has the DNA TGTGCCAGCAGTTTAAAGGGCTTTAGTCGCACAGATACGCAGTATTTT. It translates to CASSLKGFSRTDTQYF.

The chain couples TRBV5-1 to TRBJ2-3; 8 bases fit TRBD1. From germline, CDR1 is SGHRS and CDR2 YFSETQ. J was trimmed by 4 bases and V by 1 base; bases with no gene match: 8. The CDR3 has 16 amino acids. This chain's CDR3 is CASSLLNRGWSDTQYF. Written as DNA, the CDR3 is TGCGCCAGCAGCTTGTTGAACAGGGGGTGGTCAGATACGCAGTATTTT.

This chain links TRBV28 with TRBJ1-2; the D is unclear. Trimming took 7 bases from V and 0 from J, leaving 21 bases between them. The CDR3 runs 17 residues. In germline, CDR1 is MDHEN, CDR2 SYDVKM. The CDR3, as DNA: TGTGCCAGCAATTCGATTAGCGGCCCTCATTCTAACTATGGCTACACCTTC. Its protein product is CASNSISGPHSNYGYTF.

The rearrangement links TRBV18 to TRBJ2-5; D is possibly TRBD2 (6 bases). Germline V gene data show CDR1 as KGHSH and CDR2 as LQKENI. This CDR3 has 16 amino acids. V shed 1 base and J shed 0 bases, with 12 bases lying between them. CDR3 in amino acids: CASSPRERAYQETQYF. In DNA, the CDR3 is TGTGCCAGCTCACCACGAGAGCGGGCGTACCAAGAGACCCAGTACTTC.

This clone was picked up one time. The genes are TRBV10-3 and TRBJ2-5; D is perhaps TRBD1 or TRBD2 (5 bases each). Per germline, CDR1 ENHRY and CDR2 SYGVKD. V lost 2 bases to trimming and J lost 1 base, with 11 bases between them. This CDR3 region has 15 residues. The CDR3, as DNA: TGTGCCATCAGTGAGGGGGGTACTCCCCAAGAGACCCAGTACTTC. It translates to CAISEGGTPQETQYF.

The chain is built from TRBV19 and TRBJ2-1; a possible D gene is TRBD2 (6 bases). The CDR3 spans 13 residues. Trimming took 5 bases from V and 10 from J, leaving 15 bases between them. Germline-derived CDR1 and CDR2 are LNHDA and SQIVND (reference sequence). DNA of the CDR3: TGTGCCAGTAGTGCTTCGGGGGTTGGGGAGCAGTTCTTC. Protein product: CASSASGVGEQFF.

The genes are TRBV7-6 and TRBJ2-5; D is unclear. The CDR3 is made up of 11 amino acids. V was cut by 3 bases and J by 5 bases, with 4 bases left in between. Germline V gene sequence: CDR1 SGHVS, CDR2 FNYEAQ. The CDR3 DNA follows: TGTGCCAGCAGCTTGACTGAGACCCAGTACTTC. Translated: CASSLTETQYF.

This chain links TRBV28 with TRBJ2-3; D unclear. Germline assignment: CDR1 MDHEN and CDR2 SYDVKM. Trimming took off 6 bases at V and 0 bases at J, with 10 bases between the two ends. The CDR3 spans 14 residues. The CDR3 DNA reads TGTGCCAGCAGATTAGCCTTAAGCACAGATACGCAGTATTTT. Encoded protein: CASRLALSTDTQYF.

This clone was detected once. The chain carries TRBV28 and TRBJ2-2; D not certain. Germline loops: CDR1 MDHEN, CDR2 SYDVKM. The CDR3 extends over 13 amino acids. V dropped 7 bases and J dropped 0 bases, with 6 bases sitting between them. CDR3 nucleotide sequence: TGTGCCAGCATTACACCGAACACCGGGGAGCTGTTTTTT. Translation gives CASITPNTGELFF.

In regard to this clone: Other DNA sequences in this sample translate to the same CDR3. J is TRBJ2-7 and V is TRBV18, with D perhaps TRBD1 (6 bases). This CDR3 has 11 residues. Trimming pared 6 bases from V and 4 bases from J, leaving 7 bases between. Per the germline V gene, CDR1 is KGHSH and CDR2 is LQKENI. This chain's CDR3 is CASSQGYEQYF. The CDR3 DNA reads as TGTGCCAGCTCCCAGGGGTACGAGCAGTACTTC.

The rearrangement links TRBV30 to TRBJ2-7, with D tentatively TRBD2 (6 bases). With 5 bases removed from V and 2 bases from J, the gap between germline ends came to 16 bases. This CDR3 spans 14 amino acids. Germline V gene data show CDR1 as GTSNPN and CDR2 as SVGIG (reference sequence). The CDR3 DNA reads TGTGCCTGGGCAAGGGCGGGACCTACCTACGAGCAGTACTTC. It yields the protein CAWARAGPTYEQYF.

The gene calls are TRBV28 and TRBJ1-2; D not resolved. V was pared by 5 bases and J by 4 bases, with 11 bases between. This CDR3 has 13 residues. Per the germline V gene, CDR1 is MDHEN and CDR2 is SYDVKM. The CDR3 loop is CASSDGRIYGYTF. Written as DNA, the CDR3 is TGTGCCAGCAGTGATGGACGGATCTATGGCTACACCTTC.

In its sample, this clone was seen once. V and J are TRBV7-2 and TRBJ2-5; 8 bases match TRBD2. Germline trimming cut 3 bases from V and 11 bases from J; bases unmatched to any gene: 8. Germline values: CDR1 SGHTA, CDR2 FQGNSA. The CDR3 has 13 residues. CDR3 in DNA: TGTGCCAGCAGCTTTGGACTAGCACGAGAGCAGTACTTC. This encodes CASSFGLAREQYF.

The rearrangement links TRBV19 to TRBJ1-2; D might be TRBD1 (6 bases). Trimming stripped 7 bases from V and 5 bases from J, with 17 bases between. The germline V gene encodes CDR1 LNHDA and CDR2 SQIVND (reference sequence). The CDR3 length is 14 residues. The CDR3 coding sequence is TGTGCCAGTAATAGACCGGACAGCCATTATGGCTACACCTTC. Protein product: CASNRPDSHYGYTF.